Listed below are T cell receptor beta chains from one sample, sequenced in a study of T-cell reconstitution after alpha-beta-depleted transplantation in children. From the PCR reads, TCRdb called clonotypes with MiXCR, one entry per CDR3 protein. The sample has about 420,000 distinct CDR3 sequences, around 15% seen once. The source was PBMCs, mostly from graft donor cells, collected 360 days after TCRalphabeta/CD19-depleted stem cell transplant. The receptor source for this set is a boy under three years old who had a stem cell transplant for Wiskott-Aldrich syndrome, so the T cells may come from the graft donor. Each CDR3 is given with its conserved first and last residue. Fields, in order: CDR3 length, J gene, clone size, V gene, D gene, CDR3 DNA, CDR3 protein. D genes are given only for firm matches. Clone size is not always given. Where it is, it says once, few, many or a class for expanded clones.

length: 14
J: TRBJ1-1
size: .
V: TRBV28
D: .
DNA: TGTGCCAGCAGTACCACTGGACGGAACACTGAAGCTTTCTTT
CDR3: CASSTTGRNTEAFF

length: 13
J: TRBJ2-7
size: few
V: TRBV2
D: .
DNA: TGTGCCAGCAATGGGGCGGGAACCTACGAGCAGTACTTC
CDR3: CASNGAGTYEQYF

length: 18
J: TRBJ2-7
size: .
V: TRBV5-1
D: .
DNA: TGCGCCAGCAGCTTGAGTCGGTGGTTGGGAAGGGGCTCCTACGAGCAGTACTTC
CDR3: CASSLSRWLGRGSYEQYF

length: 18
J: TRBJ2-6
size: .
V: TRBV12-3/TRBV12-4
D: .
DNA: TGTGCCAGCAGTTCGGAATTAAGCCCAAAAGCGGGGGCCAACGTCCTGACTTTC
CDR3: CASSSELSPKAGANVLTF

length: 15
J: TRBJ2-3
size: .
V: TRBV20-1
D: .
DNA: TGCAGTGCTGGCGGTCCAGCGGTTAGCACAGATACGCAGTATTTT
CDR3: CSAGGPAVSTDTQYF

length: 13
J: TRBJ2-7
size: few
V: TRBV5-1
D: .
DNA: TGCGCCAGCAGCTTGAGACCGCCGGGGGAGCAGTACTTC
CDR3: CASSLRPPGEQYF

length: 13
J: TRBJ2-7
size: few
V: TRBV12-3/TRBV12-4
D: .
DNA: TGTGCCAGCAGTTCAACGGGAGCTAGCGAGCAGTACTTC
CDR3: CASSSTGASEQYF

length: 14
J: TRBJ2-7
size: .
V: TRBV7-2
D: TRBD2
DNA: TGTGCCAGCAGCCCGGTTAGCGGGAACTACGAGCAGTACTTC
CDR3: CASSPVSGNYEQYF

length: 13
J: TRBJ2-1
size: many
V: TRBV29-1
D: .
DNA: TGCAGCGTCTCCCTCCGGGCTGACAATGAGCAGTTCTTC
CDR3: CSVSLRADNEQFF

length: 14
J: TRBJ1-6
size: .
V: TRBV27
D: TRBD1
DNA: TGTGCCAGCGGCCGGGACAGGGGGGTTTCACCCCTCCACTTT
CDR3: CASGRDRGVSPLHF

length: 15
J: TRBJ2-3
size: .
V: TRBV12-3/TRBV12-4
D: .
DNA: TGTGCCAGCAGCCTCGGGGCAGCCTTCACAGATACGCAGTATTTT
CDR3: CASSLGAAFTDTQYF

length: 18
J: TRBJ2-6
size: .
V: TRBV12-3/TRBV12-4
D: .
DNA: TGTGCCAGCAGTTTGGCCCCGGGCGGAGGCTCTGGGGCCAACGTCCTGACTTTC
CDR3: CASSLAPGGGSGANVLTF

length: 21
J: TRBJ2-7
size: many
V: TRBV10-1
D: TRBD1
DNA: TGCGCCAGCAGCCGGGACAGGGTTCCCGAAAACGGGAAAACACTAGGGTACGAGCAGTACTTC
CDR3: CASSRDRVPENGKTLGYEQYF

length: 15
J: TRBJ2-5
size: few
V: TRBV20-1
D: TRBD2
DNA: TGCAGTGCTACTAGCGGGAGCAGGGCAAAGGAGACCCAGTACTTC
CDR3: CSATSGSRAKETQYF

length: 17
J: TRBJ2-1
size: many
V: TRBV12-3/TRBV12-4
D: .
DNA: TGTGCCAGCAGTTTACCCTCCCCGGAGGGCCTCTACAATGAGCAGTTCTTC
CDR3: CASSLPSPEGLYNEQFF

length: 16
J: TRBJ2-7
size: .
V: TRBV24-1
D: TRBD1
DNA: TGTGCCACCAGTGATTTGAGTCCAGGGGGCATCTACGAGCAGTACTTC
CDR3: CATSDLSPGGIYEQYF

length: 15
J: TRBJ2-3
size: few
V: TRBV4-1
D: TRBD1
DNA: TGCGCCAGCAGCTGGGACAGGGTATCCATAGATACGCAGTATTTT
CDR3: CASSWDRVSIDTQYF

length: 17
J: TRBJ2-2
size: .
V: TRBV7-9
D: TRBD2
DNA: TGTGCCAGCAGCTTCCAAGGACTAGCGGGAGGCACCGGGGAGCTGTTTTTT
CDR3: CASSFQGLAGGTGELFF

length: 15
J: TRBJ2-3
size: few
V: TRBV12-3/TRBV12-4
D: .
DNA: TGTGCCAGCCGCTTCGGCGGAGTGCGCACAGATACGCAGTATTTT
CDR3: CASRFGGVRTDTQYF

length: 17
J: TRBJ2-7
size: .
V: TRBV5-1
D: .
DNA: TGCGCCAGCAGCCACGGGAAGGGAATTAGTACCCTCTACGAGCAGTACTTC
CDR3: CASSHGKGISTLYEQYF

length: 18
J: TRBJ2-2
size: few
V: TRBV10-3
D: TRBD2
DNA: TGTGCCATCAGTCCGGGACTAGCGGAGTTTTGGGACACCGGGGAGCTGTTTTTT
CDR3: CAISPGLAEFWDTGELFF

length: 17
J: TRBJ2-1
size: .
V: TRBV9
D: TRBD2
DNA: TGTGCCAGCAGCGTAGACACCACTAGCGGGAGGTACAATGAGCAGTTCTTC
CDR3: CASSVDTTSGRYNEQFF

length: 15
J: TRBJ2-5
size: .
V: TRBV12-3/TRBV12-4
D: TRBD2
DNA: TGTGCCAGCAGTTCGGGGGGGGCAGGAGGAAAGACCCAGTACTTC
CDR3: CASSSGGAGGKTQYF

length: 16
J: TRBJ2-1
size: few
V: TRBV7-9
D: TRBD1
DNA: TGTGCCAGCAGCCTCAGGGGGTTGGACGCCTACAATGAGCAGTTCTTC
CDR3: CASSLRGLDAYNEQFF

length: 21
J: TRBJ1-6
size: .
V: TRBV15
D: .
DNA: TGTGCCACCAGCAGAGCAGAAGACCAGTTCGGGCCTGCCTCCTATAATTCACCCCTCCACTTT
CDR3: CATSRAEDQFGPASYNSPLHF

length: 14
J: TRBJ2-5
size: .
V: TRBV7-6
D: .
DNA: TGTGCCAGCAGGTCCGGGGGGCTCCAAGAGACCCAGTACTTC
CDR3: CASRSGGLQETQYF

length: 14
J: TRBJ2-5
size: few
V: TRBV7-7
D: .
DNA: TGTGCCAGCAGCATAAATACAGGAAGAGAGACCCAGTACTTC
CDR3: CASSINTGRETQYF

length: 15
J: TRBJ1-6
size: many
V: TRBV16
D: .
DNA: TGTGCCAGCAGCCAATCGGCAGGGGATTATTCACCCCTCCACTTT
CDR3: CASSQSAGDYSPLHF

length: 16
J: TRBJ2-2
size: few
V: TRBV5-1
D: .
DNA: TGCGCCAGCAGCCATGGGAGGGGGCCAAACACCGGGGAGCTGTTTTTT
CDR3: CASSHGRGPNTGELFF

length: 15
J: TRBJ2-2
size: .
V: TRBV12-3/TRBV12-4
D: TRBD2
DNA: TGTGCCAGCAGTTTCCCCGGGGTAGCGGGAAAGGAGCTGTTTTTT
CDR3: CASSFPGVAGKELFF